This T cell receptor beta chain was recorded in a study of CD8 T cells in Susac syndrome. When the RNA was reverse transcribed, random hexamers were used with an input of about 0.5 to 1 ug. With immunoSEQ multiplex PCR, TCR beta CDR3 was amplified across 54 Vbeta and 13 Jbeta. A single record per CDR3 protein comes from TCRdb applying MiXCR to the immunoSEQ multiplex PCR reads. The sample records some 200,000 distinct CDR3 sequences, around 90% being singletons. Germline CDR1 SGHDT, CDR2 YYEEEE. The V end was cut by 5 bases, the J end by 0 bases, with 11 bases between. The CDR3 runs to 14 residues. Patients with stable or active relapsing-remitting disease, all of them treatment-naive, made up the multiple sclerosis controls.

The sample comprised CD8+ T cells from PBMCs. The chain recombines TRBV5-6 with TRBJ1-1; D remains unclear. The receptor comes from a human donor with multiple sclerosis. The CDR3 protein is CASSPLYMNTEAFF. The CDR3 region has the DNA TGTGCCAGCAGTCCCCTCTACATGAACACTGAAGCTTTCTTT.